One sample yielded the 28 T cell receptor beta chains listed below, sequenced in a study of blood T cell repertoires in COVID-19. Here immunoSEQ multiplex PCR was the method, and the copy in TCRdb shows in-frame clones only, minus some. The table lists approximately 150,000 clones, about 80% of them singletons. The material sequenced was peripheral blood. The receptor source for this set is a human donor in a cohort sampled during active COVID-19.

This rearrangement joins TRBV19 to TRBJ2-2; TRBD1 is a possible D gene (5 bases). Trimming cost V 5 bases and J 5 bases, with 15 bases left between them. CDR3 length equals 15 residues. CDR1 is LNHDA and CDR2 is SQIVND in the germline V gene (reference sequence). In nucleotides, the CDR3 is TGTGCCAGTAGTCAGGGCCAAGGGTGGACCGGGGAGCTGTTTTTT. It yields the protein CASSQGQGWTGELFF.

The rearrangement uses TRBV7-8 and TRBJ1-5, with D tentatively TRBD1 (5 bases). Per germline, CDR1 SGHVS and CDR2 FQNEAQ. This CDR3 has 18 residues. Trimming cost V 1 base and J 3 bases, with 19 bases left between them. The CDR3 reads CASSLGAKGLGSNQPQHF. The CDR3 nucleotides are TGTGCCAGCAGCTTAGGAGCGAAGGGGCTAGGCTCCAATCAGCCCCAGCATTTT.

The genes are TRBV7-3 and TRBJ2-1, with 8 bases matching TRBD2. Germline lookup yields CDR1 SGHTA and CDR2 FQGTGA. The CDR3 contains 17 residues. Trimming took 5 bases from V and 4 from J; bases not matched to a gene: 13. The DNA for the CDR3 is TGTGCCAGCAGCCCGACGGGACTAGATGTTGGATACAATGAGCAGTTCTTC. It is translated as CASSPTGLDVGYNEQFF.

CDR3 sequence reads: CASSQALGGQQHIQYF. The CDR3 nucleotides are TGTGCCAGCAGCCAGGCACTAGGTGGCCAACAGCACATTCAGTACTTC. The rearrangement links TRBV4-2 to TRBJ2-4; tentative D call: TRBD2 (5 bases). Germline-derived CDR1 and CDR2 are LGHNA and YNFKEQ. This CDR3 has 16 residues. Trimming cost V 3 bases and J 8 bases, with 20 bases left between them.

The CDR3 sequence is CASRTRSGSRNEQFF. The CDR3 region has the DNA TGTGCCAGCAGGACACGGAGCGGGAGTAGGAATGAGCAGTTCTTC. The V call is TRBV2, the J call TRBJ2-1; 8 bases fit TRBD2. J lost 7 bases, V lost 6 bases, and 11 bases had no gene match. The germline gives CDR1 SNHLY, CDR2 FYNNEI. The CDR3 extends over 15 amino acids.

The gene calls are TRBV9 and TRBJ1-2, with D perhaps matching TRBD1 (5 bases). The CDR3 runs to 14 residues. CDR1 is SGDLS, CDR2 YYNGEE, per germline. The V and J ends lost 1 base and 4 bases respectively, with 11 bases between them. The CDR3 bases are TGTGCCAGCAGCGTAACGGGGGATACCTATGGCTACACCTTC. Translating it yields CASSVTGDTYGYTF.

The rearrangement links TRBV7-3 to TRBJ2-2; D perhaps matches TRBD1 (6 bases). Looked up from germline, CDR1 is SGHTA and CDR2 is FQGTGA. V was clipped by 5 bases and J by 2 bases, with 12 bases between them. The CDR3 consists of 15 residues. The CDR3 DNA reads TGTGCCAGCAGCCAGACAGGAATCAACACCGGGGAGCTGTTTTTT. It codes for CASSQTGINTGELFF. Using reference TRBV7-3 and TRBJ2-2 for the parts outside the CDR3, the full variable domain is GAGVSQTPSNKVTEKGKYVELRCDPISGHTALYWYRQSLGQGPEFLIYFQGTGAADDSGLPNDRFFAVRPEGSVSTLKIQRTERGDSAVYLCASSQTGINTGELFFGEGSRLTVL.

The chain couples TRBV18 to TRBJ1-5; 7 bases map to TRBD1. V dropped 3 bases and J dropped 5; count of bases not matched to a gene: 7. The V gene's germline CDR1 is KGHSH and CDR2 LQKENI. There are 15 residues in the CDR3. The CDR3 DNA sequence: TGTGCCAGCTCACCGGACAGGCTTGGGGATCAGCCCCAGCATTTT. Encoded protein: CASSPDRLGDQPQHF.

The rearrangement joins TRBV6-1 to TRBJ2-2; perhaps TRBD1 as D (7 bases). V gave up 4 bases and J gave up 4 bases, with 16 bases separating them. The germline CDR1 and CDR2 sequences are MNHNS and SASEGT. This CDR3 comprises 16 residues. CDR3 coding DNA: TGTGCCAGCAGTGTCCGGCAGGGGGGTATCACCGGGGAGCTGTTTTTT. Amino acids: CASSVRQGGITGELFF.

CDR3 bases: TGTGCCAGCAGTTTACCGGGGACCTACGAGCAGTACTTC. Translated: CASSLPGTYEQYF. The rearrangement joins TRBV27 to TRBJ2-7; D might be TRBD2 (5 bases). The CDR3 sequence is 13 residues long. V lost 2 bases, J lost 2 bases, and 7 bases lay in between. Germline CDR1 is MNHEY and CDR2 is SMNVEV (reference sequence).

The chain uses TRBV5-6 and TRBJ1-2, with TRBD1 identical over 9 bases. J gave up 8 bases and V 3 bases, and 20 bases lay outside the gene matches. This CDR3 has 18 amino acids. Germline assignment: CDR1 SGHDT and CDR2 YYEEEE. This CDR3 reads CASSYALGTGSSLGGYTF. The CDR3 DNA reads as TGTGCCAGCAGCTACGCACTAGGGACAGGGTCCTCCTTGGGCGGCTACACCTTC.

The J gene is TRBJ2-1, the V gene TRBV7-3, with D maybe TRBD2 (5 bases). Deletions cut 1 base from V and 7 bases from J, with 11 bases between. The germline V gene has CDR1 SGHTA and CDR2 FQGTGA. The CDR3 consists of 14 residues. CDR3 in amino acids: CASSLNPRGNEQFF. DNA for the CDR3: TGTGCCAGCAGCTTAAATCCGAGAGGGAATGAGCAGTTCTTC.

This clone was picked up one time. The chain has TRBV21-1 and TRBJ2-1; TRBD1 reflects the table's D call only, with no check against the DNA. TRBV21-1 counts as a pseudogene. This CDR3 has 14 amino acids. DNA of the CDR3: TGTGACTTCCGGGACAGGGAGTATGGGGATGAGCAGTTCTTC. It is translated as CDFRDREYGDEQFF.

This clone was recorded once. This chain uses TRBV21-1 with TRBJ2-1; the listed D gene, TRBD1, was not tested against the DNA. TRBV21-1 is tagged as a pseudogene. The CDR3 contains 17 residues. The CDR3 here is CASSKARSQDSYNEQFF. The DNA for the CDR3 is TGTGCCAGCAGCAAAGCGCGTAGTCAGGATAGCTACAATGAGCAGTTCTTC.

The CDR3 loop is CASSGSGGYNEQFF. The CDR3 DNA reads as TGTGCCAGCTCAGGTTCAGGGGGCTACAATGAGCAGTTCTTC. This chain connects TRBV18 to TRBJ2-1, with 7 bases matching TRBD1. The CDR3 consists of 14 residues. Germline trimming cut 5 bases from V and 3 bases from J; bases unmatched to any gene: 4. Germline CDR1 and CDR2: KGHSH and LQKENI.

Here the CDR3 reads CASSQNAIGSQEFF. In nucleotides, the CDR3 is TGTGCCAGCAGCCAAAATGCGATCGGGAGTCAGGAATTCTTC. V usage is TRBV4-2 and J usage is TRBJ2-1; tentatively, D is TRBD2 (6 bases). The V and J ends lost 2 bases and 16 bases respectively, with 21 bases between them. CDR3 length: 14 amino acids. Germline loops: CDR1 LGHNA, CDR2 YNFKEQ.

The chain links TRBV7-6 to TRBJ2-5; a possible D gene is TRBD2 (6 bases). The CDR3 has 16 residues. Germline V gene data show CDR1 as SGHVS and CDR2 as FNYEAQ. Trimming pared 2 bases from V and 1 base from J, leaving 14 bases between. The CDR3, as DNA: TGTGCCAGCAGCTTAATGGGGTACGGGGGCCAAGAGACCCAGTACTTC. Its translation: CASSLMGYGGQETQYF.

As to this clone: Within the sample, other DNA sequences also encode this same CDR3. CDR3 sequence reads: CASRNTQGARYGYTF. In DNA form, the CDR3 reads TGTGCCAGTAGAAATACACAGGGGGCTCGGTATGGCTACACCTTC. The V and J genes are TRBV28 and TRBJ1-2; 9 bases map to TRBD1. Losses at the gene ends were 9 bases for V and 5 bases for J; bases not matched to a gene: 13. The CDR3 spans 15 residues. The V gene's germline CDR1 is MDHEN and CDR2 SYDVKM.

The chain is built from TRBV21-1 and TRBJ2-7; TRBD1, the table's D call, lacks a check against the DNA. TRBV21-1 is a pseudogene. The CDR3 totals 21 residues. CDR3 amino acids: CASSKDLGARDRDHRIYEQYF. The CDR3 DNA reads TGTGCCAGCAGCAAAGACTTGGGTGCCCGGGACAGGGATCATCGGATCTACGAGCAGTACTTC.

The rearrangement links TRBV7-3 to TRBJ2-5, with 7 positions matching TRBD1. Germline V gene sequence: CDR1 SGHTA, CDR2 FQGTGA. The CDR3 totals 15 residues. After removal of 7 bases from V and 5 bases from J, the junction contained 13 bases not matched to a gene. The CDR3 DNA is TGTGCCAGCACCCCACGAGGGGGCGTTGGGGAGACCCAGTACTTC. As protein: CASTPRGGVGETQYF.

The V and J genes are TRBV5-1 and TRBJ2-1; the D is unclear. Germline CDR1 is SGHRS and CDR2 is YFSETQ. The CDR3 consists of 12 residues. The V end was cut by 2 bases, the J end by 8 bases, with 8 bases between. The DNA for the CDR3 is TGCGCCAGCAGCTTTCCGAGCGATGAGCAGTTCTTC. Amino acids: CASSFPSDEQFF.

This chain joins TRBV5-1 and TRBJ1-5; TRBD1 aligns across 8 bases. V was clipped by 4 bases and J by 6 bases; unmatched bases: 6. The CDR3 covers 14 residues. Germline loops: CDR1 SGHRS, CDR2 YFSETQ. The CDR3: CASSDGQGSQPQHF. Here the CDR3 DNA reads TGCGCCAGCAGCGACGGACAGGGATCTCAGCCCCAGCATTTT.

The V call is TRBV25-1, the J call TRBJ1-1; 8 nucleotides line up with TRBD1. Germline-derived CDR1 and CDR2 are MGHDK and SYGVNS. The CDR3 is 13 residues long. Losses at the gene ends were 7 bases for V and 9 bases for J; bases not matched to a gene: 10. CDR3 in amino acids: CASTGQGRGKAFF. Here the CDR3 DNA reads TGTGCCAGCACCGGACAGGGCCGGGGGAAAGCTTTCTTT.

This chain joins TRBV6-2 or TRBV6-3 and TRBJ2-7; the match to TRBD1 covers 9 bases. J lost 3 bases, V lost 6 bases, and 9 bases had no gene match. Germline V gene sequence: CDR1 MNHEY, CDR2 SVGEGT. CDR3 length: 15 residues. The CDR3 bases are TGTGCCAGCAGATACCCGGGACAGGGCCACTACGAGCAGTACTTC. Its protein is CASRYPGQGHYEQYF.

V is TRBV5-1 and J is TRBJ2-3; perhaps TRBD2 as D (5 bases). V lost 0 bases, J lost 0 bases, and 11 bases lay in between. CDR1 is SGHRS and CDR2 is YFSETQ in the germline V gene. The length of the CDR3 is 16 residues. The CDR3 is CASSLAPSTSTDTQYF. CDR3 DNA sequence: TGCGCCAGCAGCTTGGCACCTAGCACTAGCACAGATACGCAGTATTTT.

The chain is built from TRBV19 and TRBJ2-7; no reliable D call. V was trimmed by 5 bases and J by 2 bases, leaving 13 bases between them. CDR3 length: 14 residues. Germline CDR1 and CDR2: LNHDA and SQIVND (reference sequence). CDR3 protein: CASSRTKPPYEQYF. The CDR3 region has the DNA TGTGCCAGTAGTCGTACAAAACCCCCCTACGAGCAGTACTTC. The full variable domain, rest sourced from reference TRBV19 and TRBJ2-7, is DGGITQSPKYLFRKEGQNVTLSCEQNLNHDAMYWYRQDPGQGLRLIYYSQIVNDFQKGDIAEGYSVSREKKESFPLTVTSAQKNPTAFYLCASSRTKPPYEQYFGPGTRLTVT.

The CDR3 protein is CASSPTGLQPQHF. CDR3 nucleotides: TGTGCCAGCAGCCCGACCGGGTTACAGCCCCAGCATTTT. V usage is TRBV11-2 and J usage is TRBJ1-5; D uncertain. V was shortened by 5 bases and J by 7 bases, with 12 bases between the two germline ends. The germline V gene encodes CDR1 SGHAT and CDR2 FQNNGV. The CDR3 has 13 residues.

This sequence joins TRBV7-6 and TRBJ1-2; weak D call: TRBD1 (5 bases). V lost 2 bases, J lost 5 bases, and 6 bases lay in between. This CDR3 spans 12 amino acids. The germline CDR1 and CDR2 sequences are SGHVS and FNYEAQ. The DNA of the CDR3 is TGTGCCAGCAGCTTATCAGGGTATGGCTACACCTTC. This gives the protein CASSLSGYGYTF.